One sample yielded the 15 T cell receptor beta chains listed below, sequenced in a study of cytomegalovirus exposure and HLA in healthy donors. Both 60 Vbeta primers and 13 Jbeta primers went into the PCR. Sequencing used immunoSEQ multiplex PCR; TCRdb keeps in-frame clones, though not all of them. The listing records 130,000 or so clones. The sample comprised PBMCs. These receptors all stem from a woman aged 18-35 years in good health and CMV-seronegative.

The chain has TRBV4-3 and TRBJ1-1, with TRBD1 matching over 8 bases. The CDR3 covers 15 residues. Germline values: CDR1 LGHNA, CDR2 YSLEER. V was pared by 2 bases and J by 1 base, with 3 bases of the junction left unmatched. The CDR3 DNA is TGCGCCAGCAGCCAAAAACAGGGGGGGAACACTGAAGCTTTCTTT. This gives the protein CASSQKQGGNTEAFF.

This chain connects TRBV30 to TRBJ2-1; D ambiguous. Looked up from germline, CDR1 is GTSNPN and CDR2 is SVGIG (reference sequence). There are 12 residues in the CDR3. V was pared by 0 bases and J by 12 bases, with 12 bases between. The CDR3 DNA follows: TGTGCCTGGAGTGTGAGGCCCGATCGGCAGTTCTTC. Its translation is CAWSVRPDRQFF.

In DNA form, the CDR3 reads TGTGCCAGCAGCGTAGCAGGGATCGGTTACAATGAGCAGTTCTTC. As protein: CASSVAGIGYNEQFF. The gene calls are TRBV9 and TRBJ2-1; the D gene is possibly TRBD1 (5 bases). Between the trimmed V and J ends, which lost 0 bases and 4 bases, there was a span of 11 bases. The CDR3 runs 15 residues. CDR1 is SGDLS, CDR2 YYNGEE, per germline.

The V call is TRBV4-2, the J call TRBJ2-1, with D maybe TRBD2 (5 bases). The CDR3 consists of 15 residues. Trimming left V 0 bases short and J 3 bases short, with 9 bases between. The germline V gene has CDR1 LGHNA and CDR2 YNFKEQ. The CDR3 region has the DNA TGTGCCAGCAGCCAAGAACGGGGAATCTACAATGAGCAGTTCTTC. It translates to CASSQERGIYNEQFF.

This chain links TRBV7-2 with TRBJ1-5; TRBD1 is a possible D gene (6 bases). CDR1 is SGHTA and CDR2 is FQGNSA in the germline V gene. CDR3 length equals 13 residues. V was pared by 5 bases and J by 11 bases, with 16 bases between. DNA of the CDR3: TGTGCCAGCAGCCCCACCCGGGACAAAGCCCAGCATTTT. This encodes CASSPTRDKAQHF.

The chain recombines TRBV2 with TRBJ2-3, with 10 bases that match TRBD2. The CDR3 is made up of 14 amino acids. V was clipped by 8 bases and J by 4 bases; unmatched bases: 6. Germline CDR1 SNHLY, CDR2 FYNNEI. CDR3 bases: TGTGCCAGCTTTGGAGGACTAGCGGCAGATACGCAGTATTTT. This translates into CASFGGLAADTQYF.

This chain uses TRBV30 with TRBJ2-7; the D gene is possibly TRBD1 (6 bases). The length of the CDR3 is 11 residues. The germline V and J ends were trimmed by 1 base and 8 bases, with 9 bases remaining between them. Germline values: CDR1 GTSNPN, CDR2 SVGIG (reference sequence). CDR3 sequence reads: CAWSEDSQQYF. Here the CDR3 DNA reads TGTGCCTGGAGTGAGGACAGCCAGCAGTACTTC.

This chain connects TRBV5-1 to TRBJ1-1, with 8 bases aligning to TRBD1. The junction had 8 bases not matched to a gene; V was cut back by 4 bases and J by 3 bases. Germline V gene lookup returns CDR1 SGHRS and CDR2 YFSETQ. The CDR3 loop spans 15 amino acids. CDR3 sequence (DNA): TGCGCCAGCAGCCCACAGGACAGGGTAGACACTGAAGCTTTCTTT. Its translation is CASSPQDRVDTEAFF.

The chain couples TRBV5-1 to TRBJ2-3; 8 bases map to TRBD2. CDR3 length: 19 amino acids. Germline trimming cut 5 bases from V and 1 base from J; bases unmatched to any gene: 18. In germline, CDR1 is SGHRS, CDR2 YFSETQ. For the CDR3, the DNA is TGCGCCAGCAGGGAGACGGGACTAGAATTAGGTCGGCGCACAGATACGCAGTATTTT. This gives the protein CASRETGLELGRRTDTQYF. Full variable domain (missing parts from reference TRBV5-1 and TRBJ2-3): KAGVTQTPRYLIKTRGQQVTLSCSPISGHRSVSWYQQTPGQGLQFLFEYFSETQRNKGNFPGRFSGRQFSNSRSEMNVSTLELGDSALYLCASRETGLELGRRTDTQYFGPGTRLTVL.

This chain uses TRBV7-6 with TRBJ2-7; TRBD2 matches at 10 bases. Germline V gene lookup returns CDR1 SGHVS and CDR2 FNYEAQ. J gave up 1 base and V 1 base, and 7 bases lay outside the gene matches. This CDR3 is built from 17 residues. For the CDR3, the DNA is TGTGCCAGCAGCTTAGACCCTAGCGGGAGTTTGTCCTACGAGCAGTACTTC. As protein: CASSLDPSGSLSYEQYF.

In DNA, the CDR3 is TGTGCCAGCAGCTCCCCGGACAGGGGGGACACTGAAGCTTTCTTT. This encodes CASSSPDRGDTEAFF. V is TRBV7-3 and J is TRBJ1-1, with 10 bases lining up with TRBD1. The CDR3 has 15 amino acids. In germline, CDR1 is SGHTA, CDR2 FQGTGA. V dropped 4 bases and J dropped 3; count of bases not matched to a gene: 5. Supplemented by reference TRBV7-3 and TRBJ1-1, the full variable domain reads GAGVSQTPSNKVTEKGKYVELRCDPISGHTALYWYRQSLGQGPEFLIYFQGTGAADDSGLPNDRFFAVRPEGSVSTLKIQRTERGDSAVYLCASSSPDRGDTEAFFGQGTRLTVV.

This chain joins TRBV11-2 and TRBJ1-2, with 7 bases matching TRBD1. The CDR3 sequence is 15 residues long. Germline V gives CDR1 SGHAT, CDR2 FQNNGV. Losses at the gene ends were 6 bases for V and 8 bases for J; bases not matched to a gene: 15. This CDR3 reads CASRRGRGQPQGYTF. In DNA form, the CDR3 reads TGTGCCAGCAGGCGGGGCCGGGGACAGCCTCAGGGCTACACCTTC. Using reference TRBV11-2 and TRBJ1-2 for the parts outside the CDR3, the full variable domain is EAGVAQSPRYKIIEKRQSVAFWCNPISGHATLYWYQQILGQGPKLLIQFQNNGVVDDSQLPKDRFSAERLKGVDSTLKIQPAKLEDSAVYLCASRRGRGQPQGYTFGSGTRLTVV.

Comment on this clone: The sample contains more than one DNA sequence encoding this CDR3. The gene calls are TRBV18 and TRBJ1-5, with TRBD1 matching 8 bases. The CDR3 is 13 amino acids. Trimming cost V 3 bases and J 5 bases; bases outside gene matches: 0. CDR1 KGHSH and CDR2 LQKENI come from the germline V gene. CDR3 coding DNA: TGTGCCAGCTCACCGACAGGGGATCAGCCCCAGCATTTT. Its protein product is CASSPTGDQPQHF.

J is TRBJ2-3 and V is TRBV5-1; D may be TRBD1 (6 bases). Germline CDR1 and CDR2: SGHRS and YFSETQ. The CDR3 totals 14 residues. The ends were cut back, 2 bases at V and 6 bases at J, with 13 bases in the middle. In DNA form, the CDR3 reads TGCGCCAGCAGCTTAGGGGGACGTTCGGATACGCAGTATTTT. This gives the protein CASSLGGRSDTQYF.

The chain joins TRBV6-1 to TRBJ2-1; 8 nucleotides align to TRBD2. From germline, CDR1 is MNHNS and CDR2 SASEGT. The CDR3 extends over 17 amino acids. The V and J ends lost 2 bases and 7 bases, in that order; junction bases with no gene match: 13. CDR3: CASSETGGGPLENEQFF. Here the CDR3 DNA reads TGTGCCAGCAGTGAAACGGGGGGGGGCCCCCTCGAGAATGAGCAGTTCTTC.